The TCR beta chain described here comes from a study of T-cell reconstitution after alpha-beta-depleted transplantation in children. Broader study findings: The study reportedly traced alpha-beta T cells about two months after transplant to several hundred expanded graft clones.

Note on this clonotype: The antigen remains undetermined.

During its preparation, the TCRbeta library received unique molecular identifiers. TCRdb fed the PCR reads into MiXCR, producing one record per CDR3 protein. The sample has about 610,000 distinct CDR3 sequences; more than 20% are singletons. Germline assignment: CDR1 SGHRS and CDR2 YFSETQ. V dropped 0 bases and J dropped 5 bases, with 11 bases sitting between them. CDR3 length: 14 amino acids. This TCR came from a boy younger than two with Wiskott-Aldrich syndrome, due to receive a stem cell transplant. This chain connects TRBV5-1 to TRBJ2-5; weak D call: TRBD2 (5 bases). The specimen comprised PBMCs, sampled before TCRalphabeta/CD19-depleted stem cell transplant. CDR3 nucleotide sequence: TGCGCCAGCAGCTTGGTCCGTCGCGGGGAGACCCAGTACTTC. Translating gives CASSLVRRGETQYF.